This record looks at one TCR beta chain sequence and its context. The antigen is undetermined. Template material for amplifying TCR beta CDR3 regions consisted of RNA transcripts. The study used the HTBI primer set for a first-round RT-PCR of the TCR CDR3. Each CDR3 protein is one row after TCRdb ran MiXCR on the multiplex PCR reads. The sample has about 560,000 distinct CDR3 sequences, around 17% seen once; the top ten hold around 18%. Graves' hyperthyroidism was deemed stable absent ophthalmopathy progression within 18 months. These data belong to a study of T cells in Graves' hyperthyroidism and ophthalmopathy. Study results and limitations: Among clonotypes expanded in thyroid above 0.001, most were also found in blood. The model made its ophthalmopathy prediction, and onset followed a median around 6.9 months later.

The V end was cut by 2 bases, the J end by 4 bases, with 6 bases between. CDR1 is DFQATT and CDR2 is SNEGSKA in the germline V gene (reference sequence). The CDR3 has 12 amino acids. What was sequenced was blood. The V and J genes are TRBV20-1 and TRBJ2-1, with no clear D. This clonotype was obtained from a woman aged 18-29 years with Graves' hyperthyroidism. In nucleotides, the CDR3 is TGCAGTGCTAGACTGGTATACAATGAGCAGTTCTTC. Encoded protein: CSARLVYNEQFF.